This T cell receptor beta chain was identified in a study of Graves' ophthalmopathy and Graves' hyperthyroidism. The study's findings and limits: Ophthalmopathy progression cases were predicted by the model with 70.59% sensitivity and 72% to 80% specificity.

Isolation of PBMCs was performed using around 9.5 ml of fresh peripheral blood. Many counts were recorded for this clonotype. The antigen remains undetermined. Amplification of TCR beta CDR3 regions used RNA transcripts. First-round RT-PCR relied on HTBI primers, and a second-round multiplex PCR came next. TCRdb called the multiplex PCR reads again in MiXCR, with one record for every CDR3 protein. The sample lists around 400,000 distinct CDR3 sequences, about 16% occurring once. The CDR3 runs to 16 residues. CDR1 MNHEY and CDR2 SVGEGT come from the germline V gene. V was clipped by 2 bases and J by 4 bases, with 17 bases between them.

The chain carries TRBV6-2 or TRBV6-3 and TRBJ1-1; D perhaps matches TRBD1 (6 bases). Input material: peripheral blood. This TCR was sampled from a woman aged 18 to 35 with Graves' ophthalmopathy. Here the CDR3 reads CASSYGARGRGTEAFF. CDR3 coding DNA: TGTGCCAGCAGTTACGGTGCACGGGGGCGCGGCACTGAAGCTTTCTTT.